This T cell receptor (beta chain) comes out of a study of identical twins. TCRdb re-called the 5' RACE reads through MiXCR, storing one row per CDR3 protein. The sample has approximately 1.8 million distinct CDR3 sequences; less than 40% are singletons. Trimming left V 2 bases short and J 4 bases short, with 14 bases between. CDR1 SGHRS and CDR2 YFSETQ come from the germline V gene. CDR3 size: 15 residues. The V call is TRBV5-1, the J call TRBJ2-3; D possibly corresponds to TRBD1 (6 bases). Sequences were obtained from cord blood. This receptor was obtained from a newborn girl in good health. Written as DNA, the CDR3 is TGCGCCAGCAGCTTATATGGGGGCGACCCAGATACGCAGTATTTT. This gives the protein CASSLYGGDPDTQYF.